This T cell receptor (beta chain) was sequenced during a study of OX40 agonist ivuxolimab in advanced cancers. Study in general: Head and neck, renal cell, melanoma or hepatocellular carcinoma were the cancers that dose-escalation patients had. The mean age was approximately 60 years, ranging from 23 to 79, with more than 70% of participants male. Eligibility rules accepted prior anti-PD-1, anti-PD-L1 or anti-CTLA-4 therapy, and 30% to 40% had some. Study-wide results and limits: Clonal expansion was seen in CD4+ and CD8+ blood T cells by week 6 at 0.1 to 3.0 mg/kg.

Notes on this clone: Its cognate antigen is unknown.

This CDR3 region has 15 residues. The V end lost 6 bases, the J end lost 2 bases, and 14 bases lay between the germline ends. Germline V CDR1 and CDR2: LNHDA, SQIVND (reference sequence). The assay was immunoSEQ multiplex PCR, and TCRdb's table has in-frame clones only and misses some. The table shows some 57,000 clones, with about 89% occurring only once. This chain uses TRBV19 with TRBJ1-5, with D maybe TRBD1 (6 bases). The source of this sequence is an adult with an advanced solid tumor such as melanoma, head and neck, liver or kidney cancer. The sample was CD4+ or CD8+ T cells sorted from blood, taken in a trial of the OX40 agonist ivuxolimab. The CDR3 coding sequence is TGTGCCAGTAGAGACAGGTTTGTAGGCAATCAGCCCCAGCATTTT. Translating it yields CASRDRFVGNQPQHF.